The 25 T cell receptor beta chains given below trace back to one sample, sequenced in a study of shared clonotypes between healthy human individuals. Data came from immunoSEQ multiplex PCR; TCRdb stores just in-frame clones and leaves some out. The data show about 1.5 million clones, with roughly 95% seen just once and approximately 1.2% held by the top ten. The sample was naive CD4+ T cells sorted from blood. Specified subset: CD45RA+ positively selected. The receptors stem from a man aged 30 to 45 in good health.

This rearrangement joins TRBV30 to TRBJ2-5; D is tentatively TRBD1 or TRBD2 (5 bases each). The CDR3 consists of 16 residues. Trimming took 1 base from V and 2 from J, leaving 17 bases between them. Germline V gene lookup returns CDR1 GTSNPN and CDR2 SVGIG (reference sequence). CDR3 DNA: TGTGCCTGGAGTGAATGGGGACCGAACCCTCAAGAGACCCAGTACTTC. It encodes CAWSEWGPNPQETQYF.

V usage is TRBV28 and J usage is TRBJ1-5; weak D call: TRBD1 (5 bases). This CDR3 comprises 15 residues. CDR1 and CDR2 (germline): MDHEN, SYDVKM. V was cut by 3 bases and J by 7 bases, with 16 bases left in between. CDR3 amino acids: CASSLVGGIGQPQHF. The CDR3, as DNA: TGTGCCAGCAGTTTGGTTGGGGGGATCGGACAGCCCCAGCATTTT.

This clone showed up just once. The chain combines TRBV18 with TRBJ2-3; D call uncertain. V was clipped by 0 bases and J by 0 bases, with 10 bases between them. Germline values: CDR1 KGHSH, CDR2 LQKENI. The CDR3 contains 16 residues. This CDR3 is CASSPPHAHSTDTQYF. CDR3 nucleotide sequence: TGTGCCAGCTCACCACCTCACGCCCACAGCACAGATACGCAGTATTTT. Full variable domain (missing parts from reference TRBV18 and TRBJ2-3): NAGVMQNPRHLVRRRGQEARLRCSPMKGHSHVYWYRQLPEEGLKFMVYLQKENIIDESGMPKERFSAEFPKEGPSILRIQQVVRGDSAAYFCASSPPHAHSTDTQYFGPGTRLTVL.

Here the CDR3 DNA reads TGTGCCAGCAGCTTAGGAGCCGGGACCGCCAAAGGAAAACTGTTTTTT. Protein sequence: CASSLGAGTAKGKLFF. The genes are TRBV7-6 and TRBJ1-4; D may be TRBD1 (5 bases). Germline loops: CDR1 SGHVS, CDR2 FNYEAQ. Trimming removed 1 base from V and 10 bases from J, with 19 bases in between. This CDR3 is 16 amino acids long.

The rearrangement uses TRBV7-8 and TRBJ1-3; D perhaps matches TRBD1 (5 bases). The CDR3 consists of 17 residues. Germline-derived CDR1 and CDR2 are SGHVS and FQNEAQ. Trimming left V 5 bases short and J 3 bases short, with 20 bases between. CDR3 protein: CASSQRAAGNFGNTIYF. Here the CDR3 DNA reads TGTGCCAGCAGCCAGCGAGCGGCAGGGAATTTTGGAAACACCATATATTTT.

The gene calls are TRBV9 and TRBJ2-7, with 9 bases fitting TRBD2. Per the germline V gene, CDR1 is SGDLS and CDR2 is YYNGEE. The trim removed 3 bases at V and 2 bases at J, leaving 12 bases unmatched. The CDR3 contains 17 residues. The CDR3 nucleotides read TGTGCCAGCAGCGAGAACAGGGTTGCGGGAGGGCCCTACGAGCAGTACTTC. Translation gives CASSENRVAGGPYEQYF.

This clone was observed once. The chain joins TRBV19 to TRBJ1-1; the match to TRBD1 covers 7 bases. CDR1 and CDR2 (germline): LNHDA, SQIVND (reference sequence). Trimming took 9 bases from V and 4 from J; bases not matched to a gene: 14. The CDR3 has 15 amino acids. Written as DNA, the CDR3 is TGTGCCAGCAGATCCTCTACAGGGGATGGCACTGAAGCTTTCTTT. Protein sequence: CASRSSTGDGTEAFF.

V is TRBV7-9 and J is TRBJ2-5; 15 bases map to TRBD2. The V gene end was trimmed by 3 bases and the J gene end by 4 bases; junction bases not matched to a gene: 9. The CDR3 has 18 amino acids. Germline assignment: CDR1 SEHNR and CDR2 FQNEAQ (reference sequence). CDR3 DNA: TGTGCCAGCAGCTTCGGTGGACTAGCGGGAGGGGAGCCAGAGACCCAGTACTTC. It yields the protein CASSFGGLAGGEPETQYF. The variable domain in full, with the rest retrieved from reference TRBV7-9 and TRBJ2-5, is DTGVSQNPRHKITKRGQNVTFRCDPISEHNRLYWYRQTLGQGPEFLTYFQNEAQLEKSRLLSDRFSAERPKGSFSTLEIQRTEQGDSAMYLCASSFGGLAGGEPETQYFGPGTRLLVL.

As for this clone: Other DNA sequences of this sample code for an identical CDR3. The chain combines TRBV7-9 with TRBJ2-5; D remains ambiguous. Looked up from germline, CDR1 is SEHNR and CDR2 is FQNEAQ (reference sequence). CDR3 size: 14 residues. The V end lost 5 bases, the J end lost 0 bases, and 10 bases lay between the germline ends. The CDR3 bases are TGTGCCAGCAGCCCCGGATCTTACCAAGAGACCCAGTACTTC. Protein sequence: CASSPGSYQETQYF. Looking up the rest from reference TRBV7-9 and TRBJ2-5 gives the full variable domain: DTGVSQNPRHKITKRGQNVTFRCDPISEHNRLYWYRQTLGQGPEFLTYFQNEAQLEKSRLLSDRFSAERPKGSFSTLEIQRTEQGDSAMYLCASSPGSYQETQYFGPGTRLLVL.

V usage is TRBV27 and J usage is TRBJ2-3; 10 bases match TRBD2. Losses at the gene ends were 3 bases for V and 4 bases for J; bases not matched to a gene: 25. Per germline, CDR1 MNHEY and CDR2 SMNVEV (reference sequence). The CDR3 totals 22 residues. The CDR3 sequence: CASSFRAFEGSGRPPGADTQYF. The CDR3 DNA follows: TGTGCCAGCAGTTTTAGGGCCTTTGAAGGTAGCGGGAGGCCCCCCGGGGCAGATACGCAGTATTTT.

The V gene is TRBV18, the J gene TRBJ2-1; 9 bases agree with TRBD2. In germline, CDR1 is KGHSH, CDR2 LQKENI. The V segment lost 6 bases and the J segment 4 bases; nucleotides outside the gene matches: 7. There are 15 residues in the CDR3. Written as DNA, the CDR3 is TGTGCCAGCTCGTCGACTAGCGGAAAGTACAATGAGCAGTTCTTC. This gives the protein CASSSTSGKYNEQFF.

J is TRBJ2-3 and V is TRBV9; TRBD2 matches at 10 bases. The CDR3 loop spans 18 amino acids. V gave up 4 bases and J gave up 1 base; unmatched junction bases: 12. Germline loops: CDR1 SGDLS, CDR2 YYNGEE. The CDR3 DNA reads TGTGCCAGCAGCCCCCAATCTTGGGGGACTAGCGGCACAGATACGCAGTATTTT. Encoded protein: CASSPQSWGTSGTDTQYF.

The CDR3 sequence: CSVEGGRALYNEQFF. The CDR3 DNA follows: TGCAGCGTTGAAGGCGGGAGGGCACTCTACAATGAGCAGTTCTTC. The chain has TRBV29-1 and TRBJ2-1; TRBD2 agrees at 9 bases. The V gene's germline CDR1 is SQVTM and CDR2 ANQGSEA. The junction had 4 bases not matched to a gene; V was cut back by 1 base and J by 3 bases. This CDR3 spans 15 amino acids.

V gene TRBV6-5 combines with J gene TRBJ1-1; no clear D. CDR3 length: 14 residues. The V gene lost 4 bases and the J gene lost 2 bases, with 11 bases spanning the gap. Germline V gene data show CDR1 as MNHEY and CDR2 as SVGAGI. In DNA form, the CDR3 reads TGTGCCAGCAGTTTGAGGACGGTCAACACTGAAGCTTTCTTT. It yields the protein CASSLRTVNTEAFF.

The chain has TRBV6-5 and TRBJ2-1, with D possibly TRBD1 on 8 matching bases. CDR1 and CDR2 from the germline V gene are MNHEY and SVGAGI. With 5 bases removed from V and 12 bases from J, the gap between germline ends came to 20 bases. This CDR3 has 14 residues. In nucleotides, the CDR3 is TGTGCCAGCAGTAACAGGGGGGGGAGGGCGAGGCAGTTCTTC. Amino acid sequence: CASSNRGGRARQFF.

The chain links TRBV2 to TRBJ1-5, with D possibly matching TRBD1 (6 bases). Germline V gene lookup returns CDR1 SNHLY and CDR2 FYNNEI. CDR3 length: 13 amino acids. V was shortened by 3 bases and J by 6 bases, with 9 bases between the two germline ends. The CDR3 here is CASSDLGGQPQHF. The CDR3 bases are TGTGCCAGCAGTGATTTAGGGGGTCAGCCCCAGCATTTT. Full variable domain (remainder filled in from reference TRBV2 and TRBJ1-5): EPEVTQTPSHQVTQMGQEVILRCVPISNHLYFYWYRQILGQKVEFLVSFYNNEISEKSEIFDDQFSVERPDGSNFTLKIRSTKLEDSAMYFCASSDLGGQPQHFGDGTRLSIL.

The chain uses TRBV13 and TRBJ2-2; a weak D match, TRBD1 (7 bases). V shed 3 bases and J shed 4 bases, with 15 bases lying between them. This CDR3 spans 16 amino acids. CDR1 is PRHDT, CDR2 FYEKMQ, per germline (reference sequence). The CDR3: CASSFWRGQGTGELFF. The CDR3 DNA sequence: TGTGCCAGCAGCTTTTGGAGGGGGCAAGGCACCGGGGAGCTGTTTTTT. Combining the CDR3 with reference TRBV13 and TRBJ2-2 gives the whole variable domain AAGVIQSPRHLIKEKRETATLKCYPIPRHDTVYWYQQGPGQDPQFLISFYEKMQSDKGSIPDRFSAQQFSDYHSELNMSSLELGDSALYFCASSFWRGQGTGELFFGEGSRLTVL.

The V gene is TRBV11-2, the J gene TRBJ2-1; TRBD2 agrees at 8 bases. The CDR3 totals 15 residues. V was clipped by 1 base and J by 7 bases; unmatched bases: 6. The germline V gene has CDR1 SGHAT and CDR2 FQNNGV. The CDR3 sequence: CASSLAGGKVNEQFF. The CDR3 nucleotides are TGTGCCAGCAGCTTAGCGGGAGGGAAGGTGAATGAGCAGTTCTTC.

DNA for the CDR3: TGTGCTAGTGGTTTTTGGCTAGCGGGAGGAAATGAGCAGTTCTTC. Its protein product is CASGFWLAGGNEQFF. The chain uses TRBV12-5 and TRBJ2-1; TRBD2 aligns across 11 bases. Germline assignment: CDR1 LGHNT and CDR2 FRNRAP. Trimming cost V 3 bases and J 7 bases; bases outside gene matches: 5. The CDR3 extends over 15 amino acids.

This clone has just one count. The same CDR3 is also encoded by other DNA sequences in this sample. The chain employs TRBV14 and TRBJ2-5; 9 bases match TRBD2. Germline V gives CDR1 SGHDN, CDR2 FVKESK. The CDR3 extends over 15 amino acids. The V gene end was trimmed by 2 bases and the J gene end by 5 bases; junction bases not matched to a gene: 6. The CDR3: CASSQLAGSGETQYF. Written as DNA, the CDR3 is TGTGCCAGCAGCCAACTAGCGGGATCGGGGGAGACCCAGTACTTC. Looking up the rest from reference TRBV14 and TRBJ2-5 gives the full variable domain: EAGVTQFPSHSVIEKGQTVTLRCDPISGHDNLYWYRRVMGKEIKFLLHFVKESKQDESGMPNNRFLAERTGGTYSTLKVQPAELEDSGVYFCASSQLAGSGETQYFGPGTRLLVL.

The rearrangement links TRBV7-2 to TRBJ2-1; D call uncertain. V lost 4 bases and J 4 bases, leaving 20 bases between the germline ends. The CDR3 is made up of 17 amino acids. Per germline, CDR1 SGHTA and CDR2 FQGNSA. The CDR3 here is CASSSPYQWTVYNEQFF. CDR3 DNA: TGTGCCAGCAGCTCGCCGTATCAGTGGACGGTTTACAATGAGCAGTTCTTC.

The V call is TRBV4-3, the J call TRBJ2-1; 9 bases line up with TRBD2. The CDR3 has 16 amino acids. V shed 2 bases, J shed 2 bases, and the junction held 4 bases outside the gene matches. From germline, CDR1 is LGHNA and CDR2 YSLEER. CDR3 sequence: CASSQITSGPYNEQFF. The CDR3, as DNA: TGCGCCAGCAGCCAAATCACTAGCGGGCCCTACAATGAGCAGTTCTTC.

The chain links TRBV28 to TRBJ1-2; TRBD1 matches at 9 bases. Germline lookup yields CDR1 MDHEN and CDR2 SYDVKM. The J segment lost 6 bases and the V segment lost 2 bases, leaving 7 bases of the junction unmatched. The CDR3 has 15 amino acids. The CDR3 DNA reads TGTGCCAGCAGTTTAACCGGGACAGGGCTGGATGGCTACACCTTC. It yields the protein CASSLTGTGLDGYTF.

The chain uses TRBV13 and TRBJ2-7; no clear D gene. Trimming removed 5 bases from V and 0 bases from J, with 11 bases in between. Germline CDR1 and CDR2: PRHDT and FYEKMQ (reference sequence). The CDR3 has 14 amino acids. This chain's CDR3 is CASSLLRSSYEQYF. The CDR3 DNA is TGTGCCAGCAGCCTCCTGCGGAGCTCCTACGAGCAGTACTTC.

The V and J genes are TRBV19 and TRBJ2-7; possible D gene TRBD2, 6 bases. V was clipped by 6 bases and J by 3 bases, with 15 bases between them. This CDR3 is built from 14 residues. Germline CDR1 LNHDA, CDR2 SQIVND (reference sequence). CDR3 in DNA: TGTGCCAGTAGCGCTCCGGGACTGGGCTACGAGCAGTACTTC. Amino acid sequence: CASSAPGLGYEQYF.